The rows below give T cell receptor beta chains drawn from one sample of a study of blood T cells in healthy people across ages. TCRdb redid the calling of the 5' RACE reads with MiXCR, one entry per CDR3 protein. The table records about 670,000 distinct CDR3 sequences, more than 45% of them present only once. Material for sequencing was blood. The receptor source for this set is an elderly woman in good health. CDR3s include the opening cysteine and the closing phenylalanine or tryptophan. A D gene is named only where the DNA matches it firmly. The listing skips clone size in some rows; elsewhere it reads once, few, many or a size class.

>TRBV6-5|TRBJ2-5|-|few
TGTGCCAGCAGTTACACCTATTTCGGGGGGCCCCAAGAGACCCAGTACTTC
CASSYTYFGGPQETQYF
>TRBV5-5|TRBJ1-2|-|-
TGTGCCAGCAGCCCCGCGGGGACGGCGGACCTCTATGGCTACACCTTC
CASSPAGTADLYGYTF
>TRBV9|TRBJ2-1|TRBD2|-
TGTGCCAGCAGCGCCGTCGGGACTAGCCGGAGCTCCTACAATGAGCAGTTCTTC
CASSAVGTSRSSYNEQFF
>TRBV28|TRBJ2-7|-|-
TGTGCCAGCAGTTCGCGCTACGTCACACAAGGCGTGGGATACGAGCAGTACTTC
CASSSRYVTQGVGYEQYF
>TRBV7-2|TRBJ2-5|TRBD2|-
TGTGCCAGCAGCCCCCCGGGGGGGTCAAAAGAGACCCAGTACTTC
CASSPPGGSKETQYF
>TRBV5-1|TRBJ1-2|-|-
TGCGCCAGCAGCTCGAGATTACCTTACGACCCCGAAGTAGAGTATGGCTACACCTTC
CASSSRLPYDPEVEYGYTF
>TRBV10-3|TRBJ2-5|TRBD2|few
TGTGCCATCAGCGCTCAGGGTGGACTAGCGGGGAATGAGCAGTACTTC
CAISAQGGLAGNEQYF
>TRBV12-3/TRBV12-4|TRBJ1-4|-|-
TGTGCCAGCAGTTTTTCGGGACGGGATGAAAAACTGTTTTTT
CASSFSGRDEKLFF
>TRBV10-3|TRBJ2-1|-|many
TGTGCCACCCTCCCCACCGCGGGGAACAATGAGCAGTTCTTC
CATLPTAGNNEQFF
>TRBV20-1|TRBJ2-4|-|-
TGCAGTGTCACCGCTTTAGCCAAAAACATTCAGTACTTC
CSVTALAKNIQYF
>TRBV29-1|TRBJ1-2|-|-
TGCAGCGTTGAAGGGGTCCGGGAGGGCTACACCTTC
CSVEGVREGYTF
>TRBV20-1|TRBJ1-4|-|-
TGCAGTGCTAGGGATGTAAATGAAAAACTGTTTTTT
CSARDVNEKLFF